This is a list of T cell receptor beta chains from one sample in a study of CD8+ T cells in alopecia areata. The table came from immunoSEQ multiplex PCR; TCRdb's copy has only in-frame clones and leaves some out. The sample lists 150,000 or so clones, less than 75% occurring once. Sequencing used CD8+ T cells sorted from blood, obtained at week 0. The receptors come from a human donor with alopecia areata. Both conserved end residues are part of each CDR3. Each record gives: clone size, J gene, V gene, D gene, CDR3 protein, CDR3 DNA. A D gene is named only where the DNA matches it firmly. A clone size is listed for some rows: how often the clone was seen (once, few, many), or a class if it is expanded.

-,TRBJ1-6,TRBV15,-,CATSLGTSSSALHF,TGTGCCACCAGCCTTGGGACATCATCGTCAGCCCTCCACTTT
once,TRBJ2-7,TRBV6-1,-,CASITTEIRGYEQYF,TGTGCCAGCATCACGACGGAGATCAGGGGTTACGAGCAGTACTTC
-,TRBJ2-2,TRBV9,-,CASSLEAGELFF,TGTGCCAGCAGCCTTGAGGCCGGGGAGCTGTTTTTT
-,TRBJ1-2,TRBV6-5,-,CASRTVGYGYTF,TGTGCCAGCAGGACGGTGGGGTATGGCTACACCTTC
-,TRBJ1-2,TRBV13,-,CASSLGMDGYTF,TGTGCCAGCAGCTTGGGGATGGATGGCTACACCTTC
-,TRBJ2-7,TRBV7-9,-,CASSLDGRYEQYF,TGTGCCAGCAGCTTAGACGGCAGATACGAGCAGTACTTC
few,TRBJ2-7,TRBV6-1,-,CASSETGRLYEQYF,TGTGCCAGCAGTGAGACAGGACGACTCTACGAGCAGTACTTC
-,TRBJ2-7,TRBV29-1,-,CSVHSGVGYEQYF,TGCAGTGTCCACTCAGGGGTGGGTTACGAGCAGTACTTC
-,TRBJ2-5,TRBV29-1,-,CSVDSGRYQETQYF,TGCAGCGTTGATTCTGGCAGATACCAAGAGACCCAGTACTTC
once,TRBJ1-3,TRBV7-2,TRBD1,CASSTRQGKVENTIYF,TGTGCCAGCAGCACCCGACAGGGGAAAGTTGAAAACACCATATATTTT
-,TRBJ1-2,TRBV15,TRBD1,CATSPGTGAYGYTF,TGTGCCACCAGCCCCGGGACAGGGGCTTATGGCTACACCTTC
-,TRBJ2-1,TRBV6-1,TRBD2,CASKIAGAYNEQFF,TGTGCCAGCAAGATAGCGGGGGCTTACAATGAGCAGTTCTTC
-,TRBJ2-7,TRBV7-9,-,CASSLGQGNEQYF,TGTGCCAGCAGCTTAGGGCAGGGGAACGAGCAGTACTTC
-,TRBJ2-3,TRBV7-2,TRBD2,CASSTTSGLTDTQYF,TGTGCCAGCAGCACAACTAGCGGACTCACAGATACGCAGTATTTT
few,TRBJ2-4,TRBV4-1,-,CASSLDGIAKNIQYF,TGCGCCAGCAGCTTAGACGGTATAGCCAAAAACATTCAGTACTTC
-,TRBJ2-3,TRBV7-9,TRBD1,CASSGGDRDTDTQYF,TGTGCCAGCAGCGGAGGAGACAGGGACACAGATACGCAGTATTTT
-,TRBJ1-6,TRBV7-9,-,CASNWGHF,TGTGCCAGCAATTGGGGCCACTTT
-,TRBJ2-7,TRBV6-6,-,CASRLQGYDEQYF,TGTGCCAGCCGCCTCCAGGGGTACGACGAGCAGTACTTC